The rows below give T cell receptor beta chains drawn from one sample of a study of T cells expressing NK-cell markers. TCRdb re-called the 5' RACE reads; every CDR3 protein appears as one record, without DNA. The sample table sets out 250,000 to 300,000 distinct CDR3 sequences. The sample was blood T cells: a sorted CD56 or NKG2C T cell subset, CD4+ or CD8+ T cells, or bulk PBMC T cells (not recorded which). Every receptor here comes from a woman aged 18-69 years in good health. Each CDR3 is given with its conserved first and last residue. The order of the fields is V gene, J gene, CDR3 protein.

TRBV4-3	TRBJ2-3	CASSQDLAGGADTQYF
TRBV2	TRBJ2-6	CASSGVRVSGANVLTF
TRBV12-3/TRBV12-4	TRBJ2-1	CASRIKRGVYNEQFF
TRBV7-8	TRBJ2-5	CASSLKGAGRILETQYF
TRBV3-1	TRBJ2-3	CASSQVLAGRADTQYF
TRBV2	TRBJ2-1	CASTGLLGDEQFF
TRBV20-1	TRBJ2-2	CSASPAGLAGTGELFF
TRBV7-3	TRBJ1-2	CASSLGRNYGYTF
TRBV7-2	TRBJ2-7	CASSSIGTSYEQYF
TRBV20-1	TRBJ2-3	CSAPGLATDTQYF
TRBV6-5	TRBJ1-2	CASSYLAGGGSVRYTF
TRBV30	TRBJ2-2	CAWSDTGELFF
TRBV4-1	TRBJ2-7	CASSQELAYEQYF
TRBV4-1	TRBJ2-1	CASSQVFSPNNEQFF
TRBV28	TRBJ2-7	CASSDPGTVSEQYF